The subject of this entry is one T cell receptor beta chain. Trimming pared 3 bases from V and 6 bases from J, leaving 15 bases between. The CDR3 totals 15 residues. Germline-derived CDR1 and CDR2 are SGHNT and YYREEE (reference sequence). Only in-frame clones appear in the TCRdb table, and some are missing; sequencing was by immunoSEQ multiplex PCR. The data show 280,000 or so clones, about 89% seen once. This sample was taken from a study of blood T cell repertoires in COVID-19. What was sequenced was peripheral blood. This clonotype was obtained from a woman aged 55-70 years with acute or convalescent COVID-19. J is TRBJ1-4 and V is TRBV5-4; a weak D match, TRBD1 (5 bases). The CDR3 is CASSSKASTDEKLFF. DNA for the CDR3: TGTGCCAGCAGCTCTAAGGCGTCGACAGATGAAAAACTGTTTTTT.